Presented here are 25 T cell receptor beta chains from one specimen sequenced in a study of cytomegalovirus exposure and HLA in healthy donors. Use of 60 Vbeta and 13 Jbeta primers characterized the PCR. The repertoire was sequenced with immunoSEQ multiplex PCR; TCRdb's copy has only in-frame clones and lacks some. Of some 91,000 clones listed, about 68% are singletons. The specimen was PBMCs. The receptor set was obtained from a human donor in good health.

This chain connects TRBV18 to TRBJ1-5, with TRBD1 matching over 7 bases. The CDR3 has 14 amino acids. Germline V CDR1 and CDR2: KGHSH, LQKENI. The V gene end was trimmed by 3 bases and the J gene end by 4 bases; junction bases not matched to a gene: 3. The CDR3 is CASSPDRINQPQHF. CDR3 in DNA: TGTGCCAGCTCACCGGACAGGATTAATCAGCCCCAGCATTTT. The full variable domain, with the rest looked up from reference TRBV18 and TRBJ1-5, is NAGVMQNPRHLVRRRGQEARLRCSPMKGHSHVYWYRQLPEEGLKFMVYLQKENIIDESGMPKERFSAEFPKEGPSILRIQQVVRGDSAAYFCASSPDRINQPQHFGDGTRLSIL.

This clone was detected only a few times. The V and J genes are TRBV7-2 and TRBJ1-3; D uncertain. The CDR3 sequence is 13 residues long. Germline V gene lookup returns CDR1 SGHTA and CDR2 FQGNSA. The V gene lost 3 bases and the J gene lost 0 bases, with 3 bases spanning the gap. The CDR3 DNA is TGTGCCAGCAGCTTCCGCTCTGGAAACACCATATATTTT. It encodes CASSFRSGNTIYF.

This chain uses TRBV11-2 with TRBJ2-6, with D perhaps matching TRBD1 (6 bases). The CDR3 is 16 residues long. Germline V gene lookup returns CDR1 SGHAT and CDR2 FQNNGV. Trimming stripped 8 bases from V and 0 bases from J, with 14 bases between. The CDR3 sequence is CASVRAGASGANVLTF. CDR3 bases: TGTGCCAGCGTGAGGGCAGGGGCCTCTGGGGCCAACGTCCTGACTTTC.

The chain employs TRBV27 and TRBJ2-5; no definite D call. The V gene's germline CDR1 is MNHEY and CDR2 SMNVEV (reference sequence). Trimming removed 0 bases from V and 4 bases from J, with 9 bases in between. The CDR3 runs 14 residues. CDR3 in DNA: TGTGCCAGCAGTTTATCGTCGTACGGAGAGACCCAGTACTTC. Translation gives CASSLSSYGETQYF.

The V gene is TRBV19, the J gene TRBJ1-2; D perhaps matches TRBD1 (5 bases). The V and J ends lost 6 bases and 0 bases respectively, with 11 bases between them. Germline CDR1 LNHDA, CDR2 SQIVND (reference sequence). This CDR3 is 14 amino acids long. This chain's CDR3 is CASSVGQTNYGYTF. CDR3 coding DNA: TGTGCCAGTAGCGTGGGGCAGACTAACTATGGCTACACCTTC.

This chain joins TRBV7-3 and TRBJ2-5, with a weak D call TRBD2 (6 bases). The germline V and J ends were trimmed by 4 bases and 7 bases, with 13 bases remaining between them. The length of the CDR3 is 13 residues. Germline lookup yields CDR1 SGHTA and CDR2 FQGTGA. CDR3 amino acids: CASSSRMGGTQYF. The CDR3 DNA sequence: TGTGCCAGCAGCTCCCGTATGGGAGGGACCCAGTACTTC.

The rearrangement uses TRBV19 and TRBJ2-7; TRBD2 aligns across 8 bases. The V gene's germline CDR1 is LNHDA and CDR2 SQIVND (reference sequence). V shed 3 bases, J shed 2 bases, and the junction held 9 bases outside the gene matches. The CDR3 loop spans 16 amino acids. This CDR3 is CASSMPGGVRTYEQYF. The CDR3 coding sequence is TGTGCCAGTAGTATGCCGGGAGGGGTCAGGACCTACGAGCAGTACTTC.

This clone was seen a few times. This chain uses TRBV9 with TRBJ2-1, with D possibly matching TRBD1 (5 bases). Per germline, CDR1 SGDLS and CDR2 YYNGEE. Trimming took 0 bases from V and 4 from J, leaving 5 bases between them. The CDR3 contains 13 residues. CDR3 residues: CASSVGQYNEQFF. The CDR3 coding sequence is TGTGCCAGCAGCGTAGGACAGTACAATGAGCAGTTCTTC.

This chain links TRBV25-1 with TRBJ2-5; D is perhaps TRBD1 (6 bases). With 6 bases removed from V and 2 bases from J, the gap between germline ends came to 10 bases. The CDR3 is 13 residues long. Germline-derived CDR1 and CDR2 are MGHDK and SYGVNS. CDR3 region: CASSRTVQETQYF. CDR3 DNA: TGTGCCAGCAGCCGGACAGTACAAGAGACCCAGTACTTC.

This chain connects TRBV7-6 to TRBJ2-5; the D gene is possibly TRBD1 (5 bases). Trimming pared 5 bases from V and 9 bases from J, leaving 16 bases between. The CDR3 totals 13 residues. Germline CDR1 is SGHVS and CDR2 is FNYEAQ. CDR3 sequence reads: CASSINPTASQYF. The DNA for the CDR3 is TGTGCCAGCAGCATAAATCCGACAGCCTCCCAGTACTTC.

The rearrangement joins TRBV2 to TRBJ1-2; possible D gene TRBD1, 6 bases. V was clipped by 6 bases and J by 5 bases, with 13 bases between them. The V gene's germline CDR1 is SNHLY and CDR2 FYNNEI. CDR3 length: 13 residues. This CDR3 reads CASRQGTEYGYTF. CDR3 nucleotide sequence: TGTGCCAGCAGGCAGGGGACGGAGTATGGCTACACCTTC. The variable domain in full, completed from reference TRBV2 and TRBJ1-2, reads EPEVTQTPSHQVTQMGQEVILRCVPISNHLYFYWYRQILGQKVEFLVSFYNNEISEKSEIFDDQFSVERPDGSNFTLKIRSTKLEDSAMYFCASRQGTEYGYTFGSGTRLTVV.

The chain has TRBV6-4 and TRBJ1-1, with 7 bases that match TRBD1. The trim removed 7 bases at V and 11 bases at J, leaving 13 bases unmatched. CDR3 length: 13 amino acids. Per germline, CDR1 MRHNA and CDR2 SNTAGT. As DNA, the CDR3 is TGTGCCAGCACCGAACAATACAGGGGAAGGGCTTTCTTT. It translates to CASTEQYRGRAFF.

The gene calls are TRBV7-9 and TRBJ2-5, with a tentative D call TRBD1 (6 bases). The tail of the sequence fits TRBJ2-7 better, so the J call may be wrong. Germline values: CDR1 SEHNR, CDR2 FQNEAQ (reference sequence). The CDR3 spans 13 residues. The CDR3 DNA reads as TGTGCCAGCAGCTTAGGGGGGCCCTACGAGCAGTACTTC. Its protein product is CASSLGGPYEQYF.

In its sample, this clone was seen once. V usage is TRBV7-9 and J usage is TRBJ1-2; 9 nucleotides line up with TRBD1. V was clipped by 5 bases and J by 8 bases; unmatched bases: 6. Germline CDR1 SEHNR, CDR2 FQNEAQ (reference sequence). This CDR3 comprises 13 residues. The CDR3 reads CASSPDRGEGYTF. CDR3 DNA sequence: TGTGCCAGCAGCCCGGACAGGGGCGAAGGCTACACCTTC.

The chain uses TRBV7-8 and TRBJ1-2; 10 positions agree with TRBD1. This CDR3 contains 15 residues. CDR1 SGHVS and CDR2 FQNEAQ come from the germline V gene. The V gene end was trimmed by 2 bases and the J gene end by 5 bases; junction bases not matched to a gene: 5. CDR3 region: CASSLLTGGGYGYTF. CDR3 nucleotide sequence: TGTGCCAGCAGCTTACTGACAGGGGGCGGGTATGGCTACACCTTC.

This chain uses TRBV5-1 with TRBJ2-5; TRBD2 is a possible D gene (5 bases). The CDR3 spans 14 residues. In germline, CDR1 is SGHRS, CDR2 YFSETQ. V lost 1 base, J lost 9 bases, and 16 bases lay in between. The CDR3 loop is CASSLMLSQEAQYF. DNA of the CDR3: TGCGCCAGCAGCTTGATGCTTAGCCAGGAGGCCCAGTACTTC.

The chain carries TRBV5-4 and TRBJ2-4; weak D call: TRBD2 (5 bases). Germline values: CDR1 SGHNT, CDR2 YYREEE (reference sequence). V lost 1 base, J lost 0 bases, and 11 bases lay in between. The CDR3 has 16 amino acids. The CDR3 reads CASSLWASLAKNIQYF. In DNA form, the CDR3 reads TGTGCCAGCAGCTTGTGGGCTAGCCTAGCCAAAAACATTCAGTACTTC.

This clone was recorded only once. No conserved phenylalanine or tryptophan is present at the end of the CDR3, so a read error is the likely explanation. The V call is TRBV2, the J call TRBJ1-2, with D possibly being TRBD1 (5 bases). The V gene lost 6 bases and the J gene lost 5 bases, with 13 bases spanning the gap. The CDR3 runs 13 residues. Germline lookup yields CDR1 SNHLY and CDR2 FYNNEI. CDR3 sequence: CASRGGSEYGYTL. The CDR3 DNA sequence: TGTGCCAGCAGGGGGGGGAGTGAATATGGCTACACCTTA.

The chain carries TRBV6-5 and TRBJ1-4, with a tentative D call TRBD1 (6 bases). This CDR3 region has 13 residues. Per the germline V gene, CDR1 is MNHEY and CDR2 is SVGAGI. V lost 6 bases to trimming and J lost 10 bases, with 15 bases between them. The chain's CDR3 is CASRPRDNRKLFF. The DNA for the CDR3 is TGTGCCAGCAGGCCCAGGGACAACAGAAAACTGTTTTTT.

This clone has a single count. The V and J genes are TRBV9 and TRBJ1-2; 8 bases are shared with TRBD1. CDR3 length: 15 residues. Germline CDR1 reads SGDLS; CDR2 reads YYNGEE. J gave up 8 bases and V 2 bases, and 11 bases lay outside the gene matches. This CDR3 is CASSVTGTGREGYTF. The CDR3 DNA reads TGTGCCAGCAGCGTTACCGGGACAGGAAGGGAGGGCTACACCTTC.

The chain is built from TRBV6-5 and TRBJ1-2; D remains unclear. The V end was cut by 0 bases, the J end by 0 bases, with 8 bases between. This CDR3 region has 15 residues. Per the germline V gene, CDR1 is MNHEY and CDR2 is SVGAGI. CDR3 region: CASSYSATTNYGYTF. Here the CDR3 DNA reads TGTGCCAGCAGTTACTCGGCGACAACTAACTATGGCTACACCTTC.

The chain carries TRBV30 and TRBJ2-5, with D uncertain. This CDR3 region has 15 residues. CDR1 and CDR2 from the germline V gene are GTSNPN and SVGIG (reference sequence). V gave up 2 bases and J gave up 7 bases, with 20 bases separating them. The CDR3 loop is CAWSSYGGLLGTQYF. CDR3 DNA sequence: TGTGCCTGGAGTTCTTATGGCGGCCTACTTGGGACCCAGTACTTC.

The sample holds a few counts of this clone. The chain carries TRBV10-1 and TRBJ2-7; a possible D gene is TRBD1 (5 bases). Trimming removed 3 bases at V and 4 bases at J, with 25 bases between. There are 18 residues in the CDR3. CDR1 is WNHNN, CDR2 SYGVQD, per germline (reference sequence). The CDR3 loop is CASSEQVGGDGQIYEQYF. The CDR3 nucleotides read TGCGCCAGCAGTGAACAGGTGGGCGGAGATGGGCAAATTTACGAGCAGTACTTC.

This rearrangement joins TRBV11-3 to TRBJ2-7; tentative D call: TRBD2 (5 bases). Trimming stripped 3 bases from V and 7 bases from J, with 10 bases between. Germline assignment: CDR1 SGHNT and CDR2 YENEEA. The length of the CDR3 is 12 residues. The CDR3 reads CASSLGAWEQYF. DNA for the CDR3: TGTGCCAGCAGCTTGGGAGCTTGGGAGCAGTACTTC.

The genes are TRBV30 and TRBJ1-5; perhaps TRBD1 as D (5 bases). V lost 3 bases, J lost 0 bases, and 12 bases lay in between. The CDR3 has 15 amino acids. From germline, CDR1 is GTSNPN and CDR2 SVGIG (reference sequence). The CDR3 nucleotides are TGTGCCTGGAGCCCCCGGGGGGTTAGCAATCAGCCCCAGCATTTT. This encodes CAWSPRGVSNQPQHF.